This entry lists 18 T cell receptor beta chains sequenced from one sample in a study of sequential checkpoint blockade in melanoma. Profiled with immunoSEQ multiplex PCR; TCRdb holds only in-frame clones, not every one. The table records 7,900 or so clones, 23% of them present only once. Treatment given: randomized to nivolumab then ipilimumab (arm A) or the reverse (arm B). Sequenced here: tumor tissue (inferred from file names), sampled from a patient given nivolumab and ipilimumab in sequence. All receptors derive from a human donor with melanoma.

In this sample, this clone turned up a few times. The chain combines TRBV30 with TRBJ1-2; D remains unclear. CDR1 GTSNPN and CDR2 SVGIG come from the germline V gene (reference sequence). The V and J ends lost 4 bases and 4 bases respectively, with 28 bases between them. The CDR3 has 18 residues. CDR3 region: CAWNRFAGSLPEGYGYTF. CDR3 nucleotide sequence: TGTGCCTGGAATCGTTTCGCCGGGAGCCTACCCGAGGGCTATGGCTACACCTTC.

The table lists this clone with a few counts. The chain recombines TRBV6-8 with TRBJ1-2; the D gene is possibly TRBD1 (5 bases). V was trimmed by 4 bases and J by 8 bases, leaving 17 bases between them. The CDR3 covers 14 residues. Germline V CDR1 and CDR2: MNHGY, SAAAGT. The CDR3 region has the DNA TGTGCCAGCAGTTCCAGACAGAATCTGAGAGGCTACACCTTC. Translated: CASSSRQNLRGYTF.

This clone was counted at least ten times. DNA for the CDR3: TGTGCAAGTCGCCCCAGCGGGAGGAGCACAGATACGCAGTATTTT. Residues: CASRPSGRSTDTQYF. J is TRBJ2-3 and V is TRBV12-2; TRBD2, the table's D call, lacks a check against the DNA. TRBV12-2 is labeled a pseudogene. The CDR3 contains 15 residues.

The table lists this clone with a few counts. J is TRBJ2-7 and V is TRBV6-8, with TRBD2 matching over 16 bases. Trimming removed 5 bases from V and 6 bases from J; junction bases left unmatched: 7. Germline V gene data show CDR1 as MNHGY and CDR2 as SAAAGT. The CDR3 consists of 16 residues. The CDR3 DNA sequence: TGTGCCAGCAGTGTGGGGACTAGCGGGAGGGCCGGCGAGCAGTACTTC. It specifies CASSVGTSGRAGEQYF.

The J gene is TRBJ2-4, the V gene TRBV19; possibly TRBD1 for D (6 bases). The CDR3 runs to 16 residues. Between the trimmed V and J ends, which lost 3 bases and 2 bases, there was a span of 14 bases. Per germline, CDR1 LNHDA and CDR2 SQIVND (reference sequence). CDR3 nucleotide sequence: TGTGCCAGTAGTATCCAGCCAGGGACATCCAAAAACATTCAGTACTTC. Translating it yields CASSIQPGTSKNIQYF.

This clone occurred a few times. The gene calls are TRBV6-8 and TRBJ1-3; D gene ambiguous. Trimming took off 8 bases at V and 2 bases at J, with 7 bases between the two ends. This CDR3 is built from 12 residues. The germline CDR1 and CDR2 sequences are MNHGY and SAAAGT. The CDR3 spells CASGGTGNTIYF. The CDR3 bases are TGTGCCAGCGGAGGAACTGGAAACACCATATATTTT.

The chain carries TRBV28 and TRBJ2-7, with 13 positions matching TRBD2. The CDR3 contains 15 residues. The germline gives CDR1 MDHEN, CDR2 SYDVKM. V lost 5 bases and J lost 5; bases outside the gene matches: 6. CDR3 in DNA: TGTGCCAGCAGTCCCTGGACTAGCGGGGGCAACGAGCAGTACTTC. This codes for CASSPWTSGGNEQYF.

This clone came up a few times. CDR3 in DNA: TGTGCCAGCAGTCCAACAGGGGATACGCAGTATTTT. This gives the protein CASSPTGDTQYF. The genes are TRBV6-8 and TRBJ2-3; D is possibly TRBD1 (6 bases). Germline CDR1 is MNHGY and CDR2 is SAAAGT. With 5 bases removed from V and 6 bases from J, the gap between germline ends came to 9 bases. The CDR3 extends over 12 amino acids.

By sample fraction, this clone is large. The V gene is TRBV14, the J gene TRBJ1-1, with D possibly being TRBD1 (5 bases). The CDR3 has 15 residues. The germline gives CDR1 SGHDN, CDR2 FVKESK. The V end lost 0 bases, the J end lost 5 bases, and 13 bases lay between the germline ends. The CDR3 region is CASSQDSGDWTEAFF. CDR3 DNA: TGTGCCAGCAGCCAAGATTCGGGGGATTGGACTGAAGCTTTCTTT.

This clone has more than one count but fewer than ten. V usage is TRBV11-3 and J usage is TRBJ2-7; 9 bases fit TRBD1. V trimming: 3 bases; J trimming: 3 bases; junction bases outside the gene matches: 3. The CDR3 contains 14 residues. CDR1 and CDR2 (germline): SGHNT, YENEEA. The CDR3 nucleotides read TGTGCCAGCAGCTTCGGGGACAGGGTCTACGAGCAGTACTTC. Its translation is CASSFGDRVYEQYF.

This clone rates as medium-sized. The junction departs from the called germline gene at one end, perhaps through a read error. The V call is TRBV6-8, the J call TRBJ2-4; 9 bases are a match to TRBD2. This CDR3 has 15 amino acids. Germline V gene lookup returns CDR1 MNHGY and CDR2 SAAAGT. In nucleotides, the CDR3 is TGTGCCAGCAGCTACTCGGCGGGGGGGAAAAACATTCAGTACTTC. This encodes CASSYSAGGKNIQYF.

The CDR3 is CASSQVGAGGYTF. Written as DNA, the CDR3 is TGCGCCAGCAGCCAAGTGGGGGCTGGCGGCTACACCTTC. The genes are TRBV4-1 and TRBJ1-2; perhaps TRBD1 as D (6 bases). The CDR3 runs to 13 residues. Germline CDR1 MGHRA, CDR2 YSYEKL. Trimming left V 1 base short and J 8 bases short, with 11 bases between.

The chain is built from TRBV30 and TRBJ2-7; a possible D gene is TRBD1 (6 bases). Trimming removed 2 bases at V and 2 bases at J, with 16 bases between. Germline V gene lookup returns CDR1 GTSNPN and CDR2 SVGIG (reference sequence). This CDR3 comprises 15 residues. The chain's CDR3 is CAWSPKGGFAYEQYF. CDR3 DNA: TGTGCCTGGAGTCCTAAAGGGGGATTCGCCTACGAGCAGTACTTC.

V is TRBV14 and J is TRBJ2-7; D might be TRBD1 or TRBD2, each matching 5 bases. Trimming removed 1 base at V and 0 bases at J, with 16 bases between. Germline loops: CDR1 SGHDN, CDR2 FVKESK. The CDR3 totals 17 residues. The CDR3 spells CASSQGAPGRSSYEQYF. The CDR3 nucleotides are TGTGCCAGCAGCCAAGGAGCCCCGGGACGTTCCTCCTACGAGCAGTACTTC. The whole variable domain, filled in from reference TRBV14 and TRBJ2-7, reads EAGVTQFPSHSVIEKGQTVTLRCDPISGHDNLYWYRRVMGKEIKFLLHFVKESKQDESGMPNNRFLAERTGGTYSTLKVQPAELEDSGVYFCASSQGAPGRSSYEQYFGPGTRLTVT.

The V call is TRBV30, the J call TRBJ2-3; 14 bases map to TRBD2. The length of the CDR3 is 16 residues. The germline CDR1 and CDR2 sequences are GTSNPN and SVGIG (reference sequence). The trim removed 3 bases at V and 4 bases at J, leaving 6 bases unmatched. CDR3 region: CAWSPGLAGGPDTQYF. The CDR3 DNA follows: TGTGCCTGGAGCCCTGGACTAGCGGGGGGTCCAGATACGCAGTATTTT.

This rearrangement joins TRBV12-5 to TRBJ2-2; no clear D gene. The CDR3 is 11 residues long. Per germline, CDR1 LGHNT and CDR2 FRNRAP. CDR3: CASTYTGELFF. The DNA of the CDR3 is TGTGCCAGCACCTACACCGGGGAGCTGTTTTTT.

CDR3 bases: TGTGCCAGGGAACAACTCCTATCGGAAAAACTGTTTTTT. It specifies CAREQLLSEKLFF. The J gene is TRBJ1-4, the V gene TRBV6-8, with D hard to call. The germline V gene has CDR1 MNHGY and CDR2 SAAAGT. This CDR3 contains 13 residues. V was trimmed by 9 bases and J by 8 bases, leaving 16 bases between them.

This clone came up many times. The CDR3 sequence is CASSFTGTNTDTQYF. The CDR3 DNA follows: TGTGCCAGCAGCTTTACCGGGACAAACACAGATACGCAGTATTTT. V gene TRBV11-3 combines with J gene TRBJ2-3, with D perhaps TRBD1 (6 bases). Germline-derived CDR1 and CDR2 are SGHNT and YENEEA. V lost 3 bases and J 2 bases, leaving 12 bases between the germline ends. This CDR3 spans 15 amino acids.